A selection of T cell receptor beta chains follows, all from one sample in a study of shared clonotypes between healthy human individuals. TCRdb keeps only in-frame clones here, not all; method: immunoSEQ multiplex PCR. The repertoire holds approximately 1.9 million clones, approximately 92% seen once, with approximately 1.6% in the top ten. Source material: naive CD8+ T cells from PBMCs. Receptors originate from a man aged 18-30 years in good health. Some clones in this sample may be carry-over from other donors' samples. The conserved cysteine and the conserved F or W are not part of the CDR3 here.

CDR3aa: ASSVGGSSYEQY
v_gene: TRBV9

CDR3aa: AISARDPSSYEQY
v_gene: TRBV10-3

CDR3aa: ASTLQALTEAF
v_gene: TRBV6-6

CDR3aa: ASSSTGQGVPYEQY
v_gene: TRBV11-2

CDR3aa: ASTPQYSYEQY
v_gene: TRBV5-1

CDR3aa: AWSPGQGGGYEQY
v_gene: TRBV30

CDR3aa: ASSHPIGREQY
v_gene: TRBV7-9

CDR3aa: ASGSPGRGGSNEQF
v_gene: TRBV6-6

CDR3aa: ASSGQGLEAEAF
v_gene: TRBV9

CDR3aa: ASSFLASGYEQY
v_gene: TRBV28

CDR3aa: ASSSPRVGAFGYGYT
v_gene: TRBV28

CDR3aa: ASSERDGDYGYT
v_gene: TRBV2

CDR3aa: ASSIISAGGGETQY
v_gene: TRBV19

CDR3aa: ASSFRGGSGQFYEQY
v_gene: TRBV27

CDR3aa: ASWGVLAGEGNTGELF
v_gene: TRBV7-7

CDR3aa: ASSLLGGTGELF
v_gene: TRBV27

CDR3aa: ASSTGGAKTQY
v_gene: TRBV28

CDR3aa: ASSASGTNTDTQY
v_gene: TRBV9

CDR3aa: ASSNQRRGGVHTEAF
v_gene: TRBV19

CDR3aa: ASSLRGASGANVLT
v_gene: TRBV7-6

CDR3aa: ASSVTPGETQY
v_gene: TRBV9

CDR3aa: ASSQGDTVYEKLF
v_gene: TRBV14

CDR3aa: ASSFPGRETQY
v_gene: TRBV7-9

CDR3aa: ASRGDYYTGELF
v_gene: TRBV27

CDR3aa: ASSLPGQIEAF
v_gene: TRBV28

CDR3aa: ASSQPRGGDEQF
v_gene: TRBV4-2

CDR3aa: ASRSDGSNEKLF
v_gene: TRBV6-5

CDR3aa: ASRGYALH
v_gene: TRBV25-1

CDR3aa: SVEEPLGGLNYGYT
v_gene: TRBV29-1

CDR3aa: ASSAYRSYEQY
v_gene: TRBV2

CDR3aa: AISNGTQHSYEQY
v_gene: TRBV10-3

CDR3aa: ASSYLSGGYNEQF
v_gene: TRBV7-9

CDR3aa: ASSAWTGTEAF
v_gene: TRBV9

CDR3aa: ASIQISGANVLT
v_gene: TRBV19

CDR3aa: ASIQIGGLARSYEQY
v_gene: TRBV28

CDR3aa: ASSAKGQGEPNYGYT
v_gene: TRBV28